This T cell receptor beta chain derives from a study of cytomegalovirus exposure and HLA in healthy donors. Study findings and constraints: One later analysis reportedly identified an Asian-associated ancestry cluster that showed fewer N-insertions than the approximately 700-donor mean. TCR beta sequences reportedly predicted most subjects' HLA-A and HLA-B alleles accurately. Using the classifier, cytomegalovirus status was reportedly diagnosed with high specificity and sensitivity. In a later analysis, V- and J-gene trimming of beta chains associated with a DCLRE1C missense variant, replicated independently.

V lost 4 bases, J lost 5 bases, and 14 bases stayed unmatched. The CDR3 length is 16 residues. Germline lookup yields CDR1 GTSNPN and CDR2 SVGIG (reference sequence). The PCR made use of 60 Vbeta and 13 Jbeta primers. Profiled with immunoSEQ multiplex PCR; TCRdb holds only in-frame clones, not every one. In all, the sample yields around 130,000 clones. About this clone: Its antigen remains unidentified.

The V call is TRBV30, the J call TRBJ2-3; TRBD2 matches at 8 bases. The sequence was collected from a woman in her fifties or sixties in good health and CMV-seronegative. The sample was PBMCs. The CDR3 is CAWTPPGTRAGDTQYF. The CDR3 DNA reads TGTGCCTGGACCCCTCCCGGGACTAGGGCGGGAGATACGCAGTATTTT.